These 18 T cell receptor beta chains were all obtained from the same sample, sequenced in a study of cytomegalovirus exposure and HLA in healthy donors. Both 60 Vbeta primers and 13 Jbeta primers went into the PCR. Assay: immunoSEQ multiplex PCR; the TCRdb copy retains only in-frame clones and omits some. The sample has some 190,000 clones, around 78% seen once. The sample consisted of PBMCs. These receptors were collected from a woman in her 30s in good health and CMV-seropositive.

The gene calls are TRBV5-4 and TRBJ1-6; 7 nucleotides match TRBD1. The germline CDR1 and CDR2 sequences are SGHNT and YYREEE (reference sequence). CDR3 length: 14 residues. The J segment lost 10 bases and the V segment lost 3 bases, leaving 7 bases of the junction unmatched. The CDR3 protein is CASSSWTGQSPLHF. The CDR3 DNA reads TGTGCCAGCAGCTCCTGGACAGGCCAGTCACCCCTCCACTTT.

The rearrangement links TRBV29-1 to TRBJ1-5; 8 positions match TRBD1. Germline trimming cut 3 bases from V and 6 bases from J; bases unmatched to any gene: 4. The CDR3 has 13 amino acids. The germline CDR1 and CDR2 sequences are SQVTM and ANQGSEA. The CDR3 loop reads CSVEDREGQPQHF. CDR3 nucleotide sequence: TGCAGCGTTGAGGACAGGGAGGGTCAGCCCCAGCATTTT.

The V call is TRBV21-1, the J call TRBJ1-2; TRBD1, the D gene given by the table, was not confirmed from the DNA. TRBV21-1 is designated a pseudogene. The CDR3 contains 14 residues. CDR3 amino acids: CASIPLTKPYGYTF. For the CDR3, the DNA is TGTGCCAGCATCCCTCTGACAAAACCTTATGGCTACACCTTC.

This rearrangement joins TRBV6-5 to TRBJ2-7, with D possibly being TRBD1 (5 bases). Looked up from germline, CDR1 is MNHEY and CDR2 is SVGAGI. V was shortened by 5 bases and J by 4 bases, with 9 bases between the two germline ends. This CDR3 region has 12 residues. This CDR3 reads CASSEPGYEQYF. In nucleotides, the CDR3 is TGTGCCAGCAGTGAGCCAGGGTACGAGCAGTACTTC.

J is TRBJ1-1 and V is TRBV28, with D possibly being TRBD1 (5 bases). V lost 5 bases and J lost 7, with 11 bases in between. The length of the CDR3 is 12 residues. Germline V CDR1 and CDR2: MDHEN, SYDVKM. Here the CDR3 reads CASSGDRDEAFF. CDR3 DNA sequence: TGTGCCAGCAGTGGCGACAGAGATGAAGCTTTCTTT.

The V gene is TRBV5-5, the J gene TRBJ2-7; 7 nucleotides match TRBD2. The CDR3 is made up of 15 amino acids. With 0 bases clipped from V and 2 bases from J, the junction kept 5 bases outside the gene matches. Germline V gene sequence: CDR1 SGHKS, CDR2 YYEKEE (reference sequence). DNA for the CDR3: TGTGCCAGCAGCTTGGAATGGGGAGGGACCTACGAGCAGTACTTC. Its protein is CASSLEWGGTYEQYF.

The chain uses TRBV19 and TRBJ2-3; TRBD2 agrees at 10 bases. CDR3 length: 16 residues. After removal of 7 bases from V and 3 bases from J, the junction contained 10 bases not matched to a gene. Germline CDR1 LNHDA, CDR2 SQIVND (reference sequence). CDR3 bases: TGTGCCAGTACCGCTTCAAGCGGGAGGGGTACAGATACGCAGTATTTT. Its protein product is CASTASSGRGTDTQYF.

This sequence joins TRBV19 and TRBJ2-7, with D maybe TRBD1 (6 bases). The germline V gene has CDR1 LNHDA and CDR2 SQIVND (reference sequence). V lost 3 bases and J lost 6, with 18 bases in between. CDR3 length equals 15 residues. CDR3 loop: CASSISRDIGGEQYF. The CDR3 DNA sequence: TGTGCCAGTAGTATTTCCAGGGACATAGGTGGCGAGCAGTACTTC.

This clone was picked up a small number of times. This chain's CDR3 is CASSPPAGGGEQYF. The DNA for the CDR3 is TGTGCCAGCTCACCACCGGCGGGGGGAGGTGAGCAGTACTTC. This chain uses TRBV18 with TRBJ2-7, with TRBD2 identical over 8 bases. Germline trimming cut 0 bases from V and 7 bases from J; bases unmatched to any gene: 5. CDR3 size: 14 residues. Germline V CDR1 and CDR2: KGHSH, LQKENI.

The chain couples TRBV11-2 to TRBJ2-7; D is possibly TRBD1 (6 bases). CDR1 is SGHAT and CDR2 is FQNNGV in the germline V gene. V shed 6 bases and J shed 4 bases, with 13 bases lying between them. This CDR3 contains 13 residues. The CDR3 reads CASSWETGYEQYF. The CDR3 bases are TGTGCCAGCAGTTGGGAGACAGGATACGAGCAGTACTTC.

The rearrangement uses TRBV11-1 and TRBJ1-2; TRBD1 aligns across 10 bases. Trimming removed 1 base from V and 6 bases from J; junction bases left unmatched: 2. The CDR3 has 14 amino acids. Germline V gives CDR1 SGHAT, CDR2 FQDESV (reference sequence). CDR3 in amino acids: CASSLVGQGHGYTF. CDR3 DNA: TGTGCCAGCAGCTTAGTGGGACAGGGGCATGGCTACACCTTC.

The rearrangement joins TRBV19 to TRBJ2-7, with a tentative D call TRBD2 (6 bases). The V end lost 1 base, the J end lost 6 bases, and 10 bases lay between the germline ends. CDR1 is LNHDA and CDR2 is SQIVND in the germline V gene (reference sequence). This CDR3 spans 13 amino acids. The CDR3 region is CASSIGGGSEQYF. For the CDR3, the DNA is TGTGCCAGTAGTATAGGAGGAGGGTCCGAGCAGTACTTC.

This chain links TRBV9 with TRBJ2-1; 9 bases map to TRBD2. This CDR3 has 15 amino acids. Germline assignment: CDR1 SGDLS and CDR2 YYNGEE. V trimming: 0 bases; J trimming: 8 bases; junction bases outside the gene matches: 6. The CDR3 loop is CASSVDGGRAYEQFF. CDR3 nucleotide sequence: TGTGCCAGCAGCGTAGACGGCGGGAGGGCCTATGAGCAGTTCTTC.

The sample holds a few counts of this clone. This chain uses TRBV5-1 with TRBJ1-6, with TRBD1 matching over 9 bases. V was clipped by 9 bases and J by 9 bases; unmatched bases: 13. Germline values: CDR1 SGHRS, CDR2 YFSETQ. This CDR3 spans 15 amino acids. The CDR3 DNA reads as TGCGCCACCACCTGGGGGGACAGGGAGTTTTCACCCCTCCACTTT. As protein: CATTWGDREFSPLHF.

V and J are TRBV6-1 and TRBJ2-3; TRBD2 agrees at 7 bases. Germline lookup yields CDR1 MNHNS and CDR2 SASEGT. This CDR3 is built from 14 residues. Trimming took 5 bases from V and 8 from J; bases not matched to a gene: 10. CDR3 DNA sequence: TGTGCCAGCAGTCAACAGACTAGCTTCGGTACGCAGTATTTT. As protein: CASSQQTSFGTQYF.

V usage is TRBV11-2 and J usage is TRBJ2-7, with 7 nucleotides matching TRBD2. The CDR3 has 13 amino acids. The V gene's germline CDR1 is SGHAT and CDR2 FQNNGV. V trimming: 1 base; J trimming: 7 bases; junction bases outside the gene matches: 4. DNA of the CDR3: TGTGCCAGCAGCTTAGTCTTCGGGGGGGAGCAGTACTTC. The encoded protein is CASSLVFGGEQYF.

This clone was found once. V is TRBV27 and J is TRBJ2-7; the D gene is possibly TRBD2 (6 bases). Germline CDR1 is MNHEY and CDR2 is SMNVEV (reference sequence). The CDR3 sequence is 13 residues long. The V end lost 5 bases, the J end lost 3 bases, and 11 bases lay between the germline ends. CDR3 nucleotide sequence: TGTGCCAGCAGTCTCGGGACTTACTACGAGCAGTACTTC. As protein: CASSLGTYYEQYF.

The gene calls are TRBV18 and TRBJ2-5; 7 bases are shared with TRBD1. This CDR3 is 14 amino acids long. Germline-derived CDR1 and CDR2 are KGHSH and LQKENI. V lost 4 bases to trimming and J lost 2 bases; unmatched junction nucleotides: 4. CDR3: CASSQPGQQETQYF. In DNA form, the CDR3 reads TGTGCCAGCTCACAACCGGGACAGCAAGAGACCCAGTACTTC. Full variable domain (remainder filled in from reference TRBV18 and TRBJ2-5): NAGVMQNPRHLVRRRGQEARLRCSPMKGHSHVYWYRQLPEEGLKFMVYLQKENIIDESGMPKERFSAEFPKEGPSILRIQQVVRGDSAAYFCASSQPGQQETQYFGPGTRLLVL.